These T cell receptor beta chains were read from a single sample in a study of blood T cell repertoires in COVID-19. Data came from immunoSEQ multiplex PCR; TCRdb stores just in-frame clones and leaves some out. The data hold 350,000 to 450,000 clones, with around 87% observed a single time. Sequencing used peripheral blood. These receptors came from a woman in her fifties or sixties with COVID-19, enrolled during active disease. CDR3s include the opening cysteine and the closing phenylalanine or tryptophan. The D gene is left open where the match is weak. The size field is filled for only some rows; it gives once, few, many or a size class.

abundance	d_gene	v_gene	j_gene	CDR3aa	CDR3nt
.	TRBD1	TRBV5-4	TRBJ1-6	CASSLDRGYSPLHF	TGTGCCAGCAGCTTGGACAGGGGGTATTCACCCCTCCACTTT
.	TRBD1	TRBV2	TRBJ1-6	CASSLQGSNSPLHF	TGTGCCAGCAGTCTACAGGGGAGTAATTCACCCCTCCACTTT
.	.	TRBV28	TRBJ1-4	CASSRPSGEIGTDEKLFF	TGTGCCAGCAGCCGCCCTAGCGGGGAAATCGGGACGGATGAAAAACTGTTTTTT
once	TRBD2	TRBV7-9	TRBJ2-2	CASSPKRLAGFNTGELFF	TGTGCCAGCAGCCCGAAGCGACTAGCGGGGTTTAACACCGGGGAGCTGTTTTTT
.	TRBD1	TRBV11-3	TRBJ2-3	CASSTGVGDTQYF	TGTGCCAGCAGCACAGGGGTGGGAGATACGCAGTATTTT
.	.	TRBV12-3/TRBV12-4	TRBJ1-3	CARGQGFGNTIYF	TGTGCCAGGGGGCAGGGGTTTGGAAACACCATATATTTT
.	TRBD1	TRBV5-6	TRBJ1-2	CASKGQGISNYGYTF	TGTGCCAGCAAGGGACAGGGGATTTCGAACTATGGCTACACCTTC
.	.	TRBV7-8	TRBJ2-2	CASSLLAQGSSGTGELFF	TGTGCCAGCAGCTTATTGGCGCAGGGAAGTTCTGGCACCGGGGAGCTGTTTTTT
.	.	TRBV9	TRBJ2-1	CASNPGGSNEQFF	TGTGCCAGCAACCCGGGGGGCTCTAATGAGCAGTTCTTC
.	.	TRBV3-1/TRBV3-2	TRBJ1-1	CASSQRQGSTEAFF	TGTGCCAGCAGCCAACGGCAGGGGAGCACTGAAGCTTTCTTT
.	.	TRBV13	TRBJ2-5	CASSLRQGLETQYF	TGTGCCAGCAGCTTACGTCAGGGGCTGGAGACCCAGTACTTC
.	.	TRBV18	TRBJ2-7	CASSPGLRDSYEQYF	TGTGCCAGCTCACCAGGACTGCGCGATTCCTACGAGCAGTACTTC
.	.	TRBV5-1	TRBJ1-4	CASSQGTNLGEKLFF	TGCGCCAGCAGCCAAGGGACAAACCTGGGGGAAAAACTGTTTTTT
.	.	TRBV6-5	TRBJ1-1	CASSYELPVNTEAFF	TGTGCCAGCAGTTACGAGCTTCCGGTGAACACTGAAGCTTTCTTT
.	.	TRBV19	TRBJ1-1	CASSSVRDTEAFF	TGTGCCAGTAGTTCTGTCCGCGACACTGAAGCTTTCTTT
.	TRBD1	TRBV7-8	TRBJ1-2	CASSSRLGQGYGYTF	TGTGCCAGCAGCTCCCGCTTGGGACAGGGGTATGGCTACACCTTC
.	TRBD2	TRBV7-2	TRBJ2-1	CASSLGAGGHNEQFF	TGTGCCAGCAGCTTAGGAGCGGGGGGGCACAATGAGCAGTTCTTC
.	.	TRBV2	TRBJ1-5	CASSDYGNQPQHF	TGTGCCAGCAGTGATTATGGCAATCAGCCCCAGCATTTT
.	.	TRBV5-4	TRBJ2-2	CASSVQRTGELFF	TGTGCCAGCAGCGTGCAACGGACCGGGGAGCTGTTTTTT
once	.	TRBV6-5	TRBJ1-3	CASSYEGAVGNTIYF	TGTGCCAGCAGTTATGAGGGCGCGGTTGGAAACACCATATATTTT
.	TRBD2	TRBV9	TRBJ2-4	CASSVGGTISDIQYF	TGTGCCAGCAGCGTGGGGGGGACTATTTCAGACATTCAGTACTTC
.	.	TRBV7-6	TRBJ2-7	CASSLTGNKGYEQYF	TGTGCCAGCAGTTTAACAGGGAATAAGGGCTACGAGCAGTACTTC
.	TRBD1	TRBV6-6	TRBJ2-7	CASSTGQGHEQYF	TGTGCCAGCAGTACCGGACAGGGCCACGAGCAGTACTTC
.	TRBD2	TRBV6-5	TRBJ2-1	CASTLTRLAGREQFF	TGTGCCAGCACTCTAACGAGGCTAGCGGGGAGAGAGCAGTTCTTC
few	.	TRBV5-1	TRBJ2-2	CASSFPSAGELFF	TGCGCCAGCAGCTTCCCCTCAGCCGGGGAGCTGTTTTTT
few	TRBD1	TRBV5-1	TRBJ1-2	CASSSQGGGYTF	TGCGCCAGCAGCTCACAGGGGGGTGGCTACACCTTC
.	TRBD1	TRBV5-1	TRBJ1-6	CASSLRTGDPPLHF	TGCGCCAGCAGCTTGAGGACAGGGGATCCACCCCTCCACTTT
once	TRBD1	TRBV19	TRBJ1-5	CASSFTRDRVGQPQHF	TGTGCCAGTAGTTTCACTCGGGACAGGGTCGGTCAGCCCCAGCATTTT
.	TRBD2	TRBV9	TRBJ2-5	CASSVGGLAGAKQETQYF	TGTGCCAGCAGCGTAGGGGGACTAGCGGGGGCGAAACAAGAGACCCAGTACTTC
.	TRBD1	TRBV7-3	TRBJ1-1	CASSSVTGQGTEAFF	TGTGCCAGCAGCTCTGTGACAGGGCAGGGCACTGAAGCTTTCTTT
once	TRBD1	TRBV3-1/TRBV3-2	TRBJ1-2	CASSHQRGPYGYTF	TGTGCCAGCAGCCACCAAAGGGGGCCCTATGGCTACACCTTC
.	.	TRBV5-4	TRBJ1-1	CASSLAAAMNTEAFF	TGTGCCAGCAGCTTGGCGGCGGCGATGAACACTGAAGCTTTCTTT
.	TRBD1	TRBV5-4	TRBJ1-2	CASSWGTGGVYGYTF	TGTGCCAGCAGCTGGGGGACAGGGGGCGTCTATGGCTACACCTTC
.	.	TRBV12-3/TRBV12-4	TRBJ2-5	CASSDSLQETQYF	TGTGCCAGCTCTGACAGCCTACAAGAGACCCAGTACTTC
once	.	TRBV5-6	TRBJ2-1	CASRLADEQFF	TGTGCCAGCAGACTAGCCGATGAGCAGTTCTTC
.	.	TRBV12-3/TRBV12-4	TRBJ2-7	CASSPYNEQYF	TGTGCCAGCAGCCCTTACAACGAGCAGTACTTC
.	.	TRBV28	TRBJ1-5	CASSQGQGRNQPQHF	TGTGCCAGCAGCCAAGGTCAGGGAAGGAATCAGCCCCAGCATTTT
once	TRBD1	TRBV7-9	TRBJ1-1	CASSRSQGARTEAFF	TGTGCCAGCAGCCGATCACAGGGGGCTAGGACTGAAGCTTTCTTT
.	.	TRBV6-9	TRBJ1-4	CASSYSLGKRKEKLFF	TGTGCCAGCAGTTATTCCCTCGGGAAGCGAAAGGAAAAACTGTTTTTT
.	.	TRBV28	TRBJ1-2	CASSPLRMYGYTF	TGTGCCAGCAGTCCCCTGAGGATGTATGGCTACACCTTC
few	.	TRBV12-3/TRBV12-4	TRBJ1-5	CASSLAGGQPQHF	TGTGCCAGCAGTTTAGCAGGAGGACAGCCCCAGCATTTT
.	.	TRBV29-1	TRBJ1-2	CSVAHGESYGYTF	TGCAGCGTAGCCCACGGGGAATCCTATGGCTACACCTTC
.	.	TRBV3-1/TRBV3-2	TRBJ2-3	CASSPLAADTQYF	TGTGCCAGCAGCCCGCTGGCGGCAGATACGCAGTATTTT
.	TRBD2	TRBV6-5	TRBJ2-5	CASSFAGGQETQYF	TGTGCCAGCAGTTTCGCGGGGGGACAAGAGACCCAGTACTTC
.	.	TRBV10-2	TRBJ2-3	CASSEELGRGNTDTQYF	TGCGCCAGCAGTGAGGAGCTCGGGCGGGGCAATACAGATACGCAGTATTTT
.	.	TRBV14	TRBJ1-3	CASSPAGGGGNTIYF	TGTGCCAGCAGCCCCGCCGGGGGTGGCGGAAACACCATATATTTT
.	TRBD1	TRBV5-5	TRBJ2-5	CASSLWSGGETQYF	TGTGCCAGCAGCTTGTGGTCAGGGGGAGAGACCCAGTACTTC
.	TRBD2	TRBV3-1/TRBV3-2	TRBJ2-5	CASSHSGTSGGVYQETQYF	TGTGCCAGCAGCCATTCCGGGACTAGCGGGGGGGTGTACCAAGAGACCCAGTACTTC
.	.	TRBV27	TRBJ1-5	CASSLRSTNQPQHF	TGTGCCAGCAGTTTACGATCGACAAATCAGCCCCAGCATTTT
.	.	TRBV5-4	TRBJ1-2	CASSDTGLSNYGYTF	TGTGCCAGCAGCGACACCGGATTGTCAAACTATGGCTACACCTTC
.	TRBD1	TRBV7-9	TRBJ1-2	CASSRGTGRKDNYGYTF	TGTGCCAGCAGCCGAGGGACAGGGCGAAAAGATAACTATGGCTACACCTTC
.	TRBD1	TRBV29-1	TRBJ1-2	CSVWDSHGYTF	TGCAGCGTTTGGGACAGTCACGGCTACACCTTC
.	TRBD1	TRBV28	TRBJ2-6	CASSKRGQGNGANVLTF	TGTGCCAGCAGCAAGCGGGGACAGGGAAACGGGGCCAACGTCCTGACTTTC